This is a list of T cell receptor beta chains from one sample in a study of OX40 agonist ivuxolimab in advanced cancers. TCRdb's copy holds only in-frame clones and misses some; the assay was immunoSEQ multiplex PCR. The sample lists 65,000 to 100,000 clones, around 84% seen once, with around 7% in the top ten. The specimen was CD4+ or CD8+ T cells sorted from blood, collected in a trial of the OX40 agonist ivuxolimab. The origin of the receptors is an adult with an advanced solid tumor such as melanoma, head and neck, liver or kidney cancer. Each CDR3 is given with its conserved first and last residue. Fields, in order: clone size, V gene, D gene, J gene, CDR3 protein, CDR3 DNA. The D gene is left open where the match is weak. Clone size is given for some rows only: seen once, a few or many times, or a class if the clone is expanded.

clone size: NA; V gene: TRBV7-9; D gene: NA; J gene: TRBJ2-5; CDR3 protein: CASSFPTGAGETQYF; CDR3 DNA: TGTGCCAGCAGCTTCCCGACAGGCGCGGGGGAGACCCAGTACTTC
clone size: NA; V gene: TRBV27; D gene: NA; J gene: TRBJ1-1; CDR3 protein: CASSLEGTTRIFF; CDR3 DNA: TGTGCCAGCAGTTTAGAGGGGACAACCCGTATTTTCTTT
clone size: NA; V gene: TRBV21-1; D gene: NA; J gene: TRBJ2-7; CDR3 protein: CPRGGQTGSYEQYF; CDR3 DNA: TGTCCCCGTGGGGGGCAGACGGGGAGTTACGAGCAGTACTTC
clone size: NA; V gene: TRBV5-1; D gene: TRBD1; J gene: TRBJ1-4; CDR3 protein: CASSGQGKSNEKLFF; CDR3 DNA: TGCGCCAGTTCGGGACAGGGGAAGTCTAATGAAAAACTGTTTTTT
clone size: NA; V gene: TRBV7-2; D gene: NA; J gene: TRBJ2-1; CDR3 protein: CASTDPLGEQFF; CDR3 DNA: TGTGCCAGCACGGACCCCCTTGGGGAGCAGTTCTTC
clone size: NA; V gene: TRBV11-1; D gene: NA; J gene: TRBJ1-1; CDR3 protein: CASSLPGNTEAFF; CDR3 DNA: TGTGCCAGCAGCTTACCGGGAAACACTGAAGCTTTCTTT
clone size: once; V gene: TRBV2; D gene: TRBD1; J gene: TRBJ2-6; CDR3 protein: CASSGQGLSVLTF; CDR3 DNA: TGTGCCAGCAGTGGACAGGGTTTGAGCGTCCTGACTTTC
clone size: NA; V gene: TRBV2; D gene: TRBD1; J gene: TRBJ1-2; CDR3 protein: CASSNYIVAGGNYGYTF; CDR3 DNA: TGTGCCAGCAGTAACTACATAGTGGCAGGGGGCAACTATGGCTACACCTTC
clone size: NA; V gene: TRBV29-1; D gene: TRBD1; J gene: TRBJ2-7; CDR3 protein: CSVRPDRGLSYEQYF; CDR3 DNA: TGCAGCGTGCGACCCGACAGGGGGCTCTCCTACGAGCAGTACTTC
clone size: NA; V gene: TRBV14; D gene: NA; J gene: TRBJ1-2; CDR3 protein: CASSPTMGYGYTF; CDR3 DNA: TGTGCCAGCAGCCCGACGATGGGCTATGGCTACACCTTC
clone size: NA; V gene: TRBV5-1; D gene: NA; J gene: TRBJ2-6; CDR3 protein: CASSLGSSGANVLTF; CDR3 DNA: TGCGCCAGCAGCTTGGGGTCCTCTGGGGCCAACGTCCTGACTTTC
clone size: NA; V gene: TRBV5-1; D gene: TRBD2; J gene: TRBJ2-3; CDR3 protein: CASSSDPGLAGGQYF; CDR3 DNA: TGCGCCAGCAGCTCCGATCCGGGACTAGCGGGGGGGCAGTATTTT
clone size: NA; V gene: TRBV28; D gene: TRBD1; J gene: TRBJ1-6; CDR3 protein: CASSFGQGGSPLHF; CDR3 DNA: TGTGCCAGCAGTTTTGGACAGGGAGGATCACCCCTCCACTTT
clone size: NA; V gene: TRBV9; D gene: TRBD1; J gene: TRBJ2-2; CDR3 protein: CASSKLGTGNPGELFF; CDR3 DNA: TGTGCCAGCAGCAAACTCGGGACAGGGAACCCCGGGGAGCTGTTTTTT
clone size: NA; V gene: TRBV29-1; D gene: NA; J gene: TRBJ2-5; CDR3 protein: CSVTEGGETQYF; CDR3 DNA: TGCAGCGTCACTGAGGGTGGAGAGACCCAGTACTTC
clone size: once; V gene: TRBV5-1; D gene: TRBD1; J gene: TRBJ2-7; CDR3 protein: CASSLAPSDRVYEQYF; CDR3 DNA: TGCGCCAGCAGCTTGGCCCCCTCTGACAGGGTCTACGAGCAGTACTTC
clone size: NA; V gene: TRBV9; D gene: TRBD2; J gene: TRBJ2-3; CDR3 protein: CASSDSGGAADTQYF; CDR3 DNA: TGTGCCAGCAGCGATAGCGGGGGGGCAGCAGATACGCAGTATTTT